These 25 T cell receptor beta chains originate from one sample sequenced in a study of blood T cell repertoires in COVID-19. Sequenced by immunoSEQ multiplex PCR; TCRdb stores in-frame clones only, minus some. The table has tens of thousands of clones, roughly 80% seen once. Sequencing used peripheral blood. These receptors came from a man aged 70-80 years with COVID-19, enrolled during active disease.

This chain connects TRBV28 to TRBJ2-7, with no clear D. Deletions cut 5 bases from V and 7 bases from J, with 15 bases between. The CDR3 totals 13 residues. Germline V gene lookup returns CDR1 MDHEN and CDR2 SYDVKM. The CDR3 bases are TGTGCCAGCAGTCCCCAGGTGACACTTGAGCAGTACTTC. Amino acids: CASSPQVTLEQYF.

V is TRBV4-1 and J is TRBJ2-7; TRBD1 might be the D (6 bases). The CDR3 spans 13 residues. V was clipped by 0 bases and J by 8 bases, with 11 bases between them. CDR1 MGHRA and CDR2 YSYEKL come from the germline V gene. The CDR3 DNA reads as TGCGCCAGCAGCCAAGACTTGGGGGCCCAGCAGTACTTC. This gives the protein CASSQDLGAQQYF.

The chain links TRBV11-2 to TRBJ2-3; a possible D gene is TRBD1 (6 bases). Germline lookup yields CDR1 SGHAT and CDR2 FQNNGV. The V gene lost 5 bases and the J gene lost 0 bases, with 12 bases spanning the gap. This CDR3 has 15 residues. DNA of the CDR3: TGTGCCAGCAGCGAAACGGGACACAGCACAGATACGCAGTATTTT. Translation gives CASSETGHSTDTQYF.

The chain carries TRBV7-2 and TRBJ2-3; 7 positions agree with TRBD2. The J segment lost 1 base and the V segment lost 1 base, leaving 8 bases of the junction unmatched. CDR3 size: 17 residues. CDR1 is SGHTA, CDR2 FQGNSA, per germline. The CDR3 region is CASSLGRAGRRTDTQYF. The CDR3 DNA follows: TGTGCCAGCAGCTTAGGTCGAGCGGGAAGACGCACAGATACGCAGTATTTT.

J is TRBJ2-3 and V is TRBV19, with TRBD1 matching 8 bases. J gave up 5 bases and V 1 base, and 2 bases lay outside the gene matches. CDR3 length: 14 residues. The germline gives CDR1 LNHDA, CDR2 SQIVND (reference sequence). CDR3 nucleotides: TGTGCCAGTAGTATAGGAACAGGGGGAGATACGCAGTATTTT. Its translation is CASSIGTGGDTQYF.

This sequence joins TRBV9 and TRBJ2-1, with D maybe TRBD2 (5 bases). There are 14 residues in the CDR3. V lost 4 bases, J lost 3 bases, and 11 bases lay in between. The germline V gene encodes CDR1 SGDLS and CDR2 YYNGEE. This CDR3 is CASSPTSFYNEQFF. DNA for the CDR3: TGTGCCAGCAGCCCTACTAGTTTCTACAATGAGCAGTTCTTC.

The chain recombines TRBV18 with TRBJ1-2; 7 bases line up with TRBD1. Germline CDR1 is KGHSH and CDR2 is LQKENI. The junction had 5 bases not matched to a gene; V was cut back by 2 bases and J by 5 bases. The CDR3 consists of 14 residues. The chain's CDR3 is CASSPKTGSYGYTF. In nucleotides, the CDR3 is TGTGCCAGCTCACCAAAGACAGGGTCGTATGGCTACACCTTC.

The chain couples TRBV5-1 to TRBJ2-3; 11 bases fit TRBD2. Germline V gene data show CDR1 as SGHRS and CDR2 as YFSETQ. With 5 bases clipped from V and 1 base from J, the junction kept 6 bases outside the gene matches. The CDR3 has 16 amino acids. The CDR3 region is CASSFWTSGRTDTQYF. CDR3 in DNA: TGCGCCAGCAGTTTCTGGACTAGCGGGCGCACAGATACGCAGTATTTT.

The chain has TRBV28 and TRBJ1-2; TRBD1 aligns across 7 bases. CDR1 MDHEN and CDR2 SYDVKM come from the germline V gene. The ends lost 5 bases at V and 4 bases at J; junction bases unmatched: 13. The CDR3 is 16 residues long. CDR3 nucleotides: TGTGCCAGCAGTCTCCACTCCGGAGGGGGCGGCTATGGCTACACCTTC. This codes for CASSLHSGGGGYGYTF.

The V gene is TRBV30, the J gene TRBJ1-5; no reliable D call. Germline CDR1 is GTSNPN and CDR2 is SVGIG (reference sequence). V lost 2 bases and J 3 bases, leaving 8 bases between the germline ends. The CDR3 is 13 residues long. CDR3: CAWSSRDNQPQHF. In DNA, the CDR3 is TGTGCCTGGAGTTCACGGGACAATCAGCCCCAGCATTTT.

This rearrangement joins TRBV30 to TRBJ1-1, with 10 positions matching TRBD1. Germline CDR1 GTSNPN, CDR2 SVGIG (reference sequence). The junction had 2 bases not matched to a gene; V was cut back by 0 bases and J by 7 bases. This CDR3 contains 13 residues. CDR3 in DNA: TGTGCCTGGAGTGTAGACAGGGGGCTTGAAGCTTTCTTT. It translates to CAWSVDRGLEAFF.

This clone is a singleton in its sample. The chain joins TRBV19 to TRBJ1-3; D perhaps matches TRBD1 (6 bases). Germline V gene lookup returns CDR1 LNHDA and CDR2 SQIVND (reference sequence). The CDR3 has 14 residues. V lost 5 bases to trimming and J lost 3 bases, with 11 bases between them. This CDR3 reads CASSPQGSGNTIYF. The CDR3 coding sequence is TGTGCCAGTAGTCCACAGGGAAGTGGAAACACCATATATTTT.

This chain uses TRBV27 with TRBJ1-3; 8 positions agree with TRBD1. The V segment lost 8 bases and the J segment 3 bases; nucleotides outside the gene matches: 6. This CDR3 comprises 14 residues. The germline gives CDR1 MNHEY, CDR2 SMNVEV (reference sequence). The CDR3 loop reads CASGPTGVGNTIYF. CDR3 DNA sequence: TGTGCCAGCGGGCCGACAGGGGTTGGAAACACCATATATTTT.

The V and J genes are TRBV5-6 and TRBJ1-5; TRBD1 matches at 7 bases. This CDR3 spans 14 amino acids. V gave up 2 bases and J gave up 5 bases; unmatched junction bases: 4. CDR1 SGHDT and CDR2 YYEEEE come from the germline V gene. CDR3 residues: CASSFGTDDQPQHF. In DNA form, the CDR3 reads TGTGCCAGCAGCTTCGGGACAGATGATCAGCCCCAGCATTTT.

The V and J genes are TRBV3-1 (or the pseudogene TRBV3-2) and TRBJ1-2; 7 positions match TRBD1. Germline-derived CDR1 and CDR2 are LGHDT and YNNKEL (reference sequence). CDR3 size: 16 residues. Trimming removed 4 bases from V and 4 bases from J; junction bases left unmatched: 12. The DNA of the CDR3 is TGTGCCAGCAGCCCCAGCCAGGGACAGAGCGCCTATGGCTACACCTTC. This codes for CASSPSQGQSAYGYTF.

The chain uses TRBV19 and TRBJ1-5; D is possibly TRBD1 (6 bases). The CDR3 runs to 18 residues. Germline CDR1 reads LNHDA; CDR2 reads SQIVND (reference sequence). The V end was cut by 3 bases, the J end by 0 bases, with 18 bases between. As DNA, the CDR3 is TGTGCCAGTAGTATGGGGGACACCCTCCTTTATAGCAATCAGCCCCAGCATTTT. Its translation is CASSMGDTLLYSNQPQHF.

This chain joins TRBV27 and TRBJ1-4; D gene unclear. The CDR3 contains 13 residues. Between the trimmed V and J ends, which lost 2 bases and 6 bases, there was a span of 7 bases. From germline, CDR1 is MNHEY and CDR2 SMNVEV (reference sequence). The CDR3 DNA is TGTGCCAGCAGTTTAGGGCGGGATGAAAAACTGTTTTTT. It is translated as CASSLGRDEKLFF.

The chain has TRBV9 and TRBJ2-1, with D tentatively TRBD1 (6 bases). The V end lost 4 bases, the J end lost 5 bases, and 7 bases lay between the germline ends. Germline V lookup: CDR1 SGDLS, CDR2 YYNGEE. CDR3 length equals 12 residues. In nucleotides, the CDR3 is TGTGCCAGCAGCCCAGGGGACAATGAGCAGTTCTTC. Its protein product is CASSPGDNEQFF.

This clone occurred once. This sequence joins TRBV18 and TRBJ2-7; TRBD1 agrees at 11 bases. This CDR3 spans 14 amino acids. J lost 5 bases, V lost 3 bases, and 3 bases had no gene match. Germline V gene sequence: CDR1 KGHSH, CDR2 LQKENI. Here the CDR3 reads CASSPRTGGDEQYF. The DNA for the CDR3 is TGTGCCAGCTCACCCCGGACAGGGGGCGACGAGCAGTACTTC.

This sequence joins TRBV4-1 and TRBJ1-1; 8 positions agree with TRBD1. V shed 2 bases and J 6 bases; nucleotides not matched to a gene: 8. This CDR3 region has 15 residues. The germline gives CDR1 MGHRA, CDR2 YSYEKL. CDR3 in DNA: TGCGCCAGCAGCCAAAACCAGGGGGCAGGTCCTGAAGCTTTCTTT. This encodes CASSQNQGAGPEAFF.

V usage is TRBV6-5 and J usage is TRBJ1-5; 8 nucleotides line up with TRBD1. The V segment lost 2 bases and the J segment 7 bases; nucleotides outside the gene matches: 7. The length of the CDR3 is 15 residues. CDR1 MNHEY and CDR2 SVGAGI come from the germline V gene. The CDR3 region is CASSYGQGARQPQHF. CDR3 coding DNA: TGTGCCAGCAGTTACGGGCAGGGGGCTAGGCAGCCCCAGCATTTT.

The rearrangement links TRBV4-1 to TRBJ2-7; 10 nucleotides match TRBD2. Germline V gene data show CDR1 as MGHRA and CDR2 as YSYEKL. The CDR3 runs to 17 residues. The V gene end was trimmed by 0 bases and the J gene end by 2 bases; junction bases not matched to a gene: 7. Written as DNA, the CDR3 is TGCGCCAGCAGCCAAGATTCCCCTAGCGGGAGCCCCTACGAGCAGTACTTC. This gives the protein CASSQDSPSGSPYEQYF.

CDR3 amino acids: CASSQDRPVRREVGNEQFF. The CDR3 DNA sequence: TGTGCCAGCAGCCAAGATCGCCCCGTTCGGCGGGAAGTAGGCAATGAGCAGTTCTTC. This chain connects TRBV3-1 (or the pseudogene TRBV3-2) to TRBJ2-1; weak D call: TRBD2 (6 bases). CDR3 length: 19 residues. V lost 0 bases and J lost 6, with 24 bases in between. CDR1 and CDR2 from the germline V gene are LGHDT and YNNKEL (reference sequence).

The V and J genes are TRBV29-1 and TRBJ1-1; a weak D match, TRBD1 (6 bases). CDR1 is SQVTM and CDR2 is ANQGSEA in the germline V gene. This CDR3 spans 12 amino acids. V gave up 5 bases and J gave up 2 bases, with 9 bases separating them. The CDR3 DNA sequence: TGCAGCGTTAACAGGGAAAACACTGAAGCTTTCTTT. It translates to CSVNRENTEAFF.

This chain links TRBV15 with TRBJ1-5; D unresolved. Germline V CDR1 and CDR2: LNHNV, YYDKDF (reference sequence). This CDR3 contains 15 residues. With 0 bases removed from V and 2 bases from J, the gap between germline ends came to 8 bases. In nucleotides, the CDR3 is TGTGCCACCAGCAGAGAGCGGGCGCGCAATCAGCCCCAGCATTTT. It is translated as CATSRERARNQPQHF. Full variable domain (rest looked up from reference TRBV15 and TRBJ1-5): DAMVIQNPRYQVTQFGKPVTLSCSQTLNHNVMYWYQQKSSQAPKLLFHYYDKDFNNEADTPDNFQSRRPNTSFCFLDIRSPGLGDTAMYLCATSRERARNQPQHFGDGTRLSIL.